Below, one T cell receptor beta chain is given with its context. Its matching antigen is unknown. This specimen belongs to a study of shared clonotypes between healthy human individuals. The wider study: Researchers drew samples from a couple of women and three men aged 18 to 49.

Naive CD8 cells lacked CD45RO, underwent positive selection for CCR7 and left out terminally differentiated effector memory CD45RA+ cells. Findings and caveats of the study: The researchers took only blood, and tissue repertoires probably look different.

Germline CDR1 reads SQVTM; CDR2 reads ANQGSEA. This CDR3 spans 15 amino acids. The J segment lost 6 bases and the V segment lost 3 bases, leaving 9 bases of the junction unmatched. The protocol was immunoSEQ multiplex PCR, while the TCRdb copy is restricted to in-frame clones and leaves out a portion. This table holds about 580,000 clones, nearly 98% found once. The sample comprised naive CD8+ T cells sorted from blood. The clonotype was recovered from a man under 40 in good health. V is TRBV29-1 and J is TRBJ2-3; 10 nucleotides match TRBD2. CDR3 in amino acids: CSVDGLAGGWDTQYF. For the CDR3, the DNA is TGCAGCGTTGACGGATTAGCGGGAGGTTGGGATACGCAGTATTTT.